Presented here are 30 T cell receptor beta chains from one specimen sequenced in a study of low-dose radiotherapy and immunotherapy resistance in tumors. First-strand cDNA relied on TRAV- and TRBV-specific primers spanning alpha and beta chains. The TCRs were subjected to amplification over around 18 PCR cycles employing a constant-region primer in conjunction with a V-primer adapter. TCRdb processed the reads anew with MiXCR; each CDR3 protein has one entry. The table records 39,000 or so distinct CDR3 sequences, around 20% of them present only once. The time point denotes: after trial treatment. Described treatment: LDRT plus nivolumab, ipilimumab, low-dose cyclophosphamide and aspirin (RACIN trial). The sequenced sample was PBMCs, obtained after low-dose radiotherapy plus immunotherapy. These receptors came from a female donor with ovarian cancer.

This clonotype showed up many times. The chain combines TRBV7-3 with TRBJ1-6, with 7 bases lining up with TRBD1. V shed 4 bases and J 9 bases; nucleotides not matched to a gene: 3. The CDR3 contains 13 residues. Germline V CDR1 and CDR2: SGHTA, FQGTGA. The CDR3 DNA reads TGTGCCAGCAGCTCGCAGGGGGGTTCACCCCTCCACTTT. Protein product: CASSSQGGSPLHF.

In this sample, this clonotype turned up many times. The chain uses TRBV28 and TRBJ2-5, with 7 bases fitting TRBD1. J was trimmed by 1 base and V by 5 bases; bases with no gene match: 10. The CDR3 runs to 16 residues. Per germline, CDR1 MDHEN and CDR2 SYDVKM. The CDR3 here is CASSLYTGATQETQYF. Here the CDR3 DNA reads TGTGCCAGCAGTCTCTATACAGGGGCCACCCAAGAGACCCAGTACTTC.

The chain combines TRBV28 with TRBJ2-1; TRBD2 agrees at 13 bases. Germline V gene data show CDR1 as MDHEN and CDR2 as SYDVKM. The CDR3 has 15 amino acids. Trimming cost V 3 bases and J 8 bases; bases outside gene matches: 4. CDR3 nucleotides: TGTGCCAGCAGTTTCGGGACTAGCGGGAATCATGAGCAGTTCTTC. Protein product: CASSFGTSGNHEQFF.

This clonotype has ten or more counts. V usage is TRBV5-1 and J usage is TRBJ1-5; 7 nucleotides agree with TRBD1. Germline V CDR1 and CDR2: SGHRS, YFSETQ. The CDR3 covers 13 residues. The ends lost 5 bases at V and 1 base at J; junction bases unmatched: 0. Here the CDR3 reads CASRQGSNQPQHF. The CDR3 nucleotides read TGCGCCAGCAGACAGGGGAGCAATCAGCCCCAGCATTTT.

Ten or more counts support this clonotype. The chain couples TRBV11-2 to TRBJ2-3; maybe TRBD2 (6 bases). The V and J ends lost 5 bases and 4 bases respectively, with 16 bases between them. Germline V gene data show CDR1 as SGHAT and CDR2 as FQNNGV. The CDR3 is 15 amino acids. CDR3 loop: CASSGGTLAADTQYF. CDR3 DNA sequence: TGTGCCAGCAGCGGGGGGACGTTGGCGGCAGATACGCAGTATTTT.

This clonotype has ten or more counts. The chain joins TRBV9 to TRBJ2-3; D perhaps matches TRBD2 (7 bases). The CDR3 loop spans 16 amino acids. The V gene's germline CDR1 is SGDLS and CDR2 YYNGEE. Trimming took 0 bases from V and 4 from J, leaving 15 bases between them. In nucleotides, the CDR3 is TGTGCCAGCAGCGTAGATGGGGGGGCGCTACCAGATACGCAGTATTTT. Residues: CASSVDGGALPDTQYF.

This clonotype was seen ten or more times. The genes are TRBV20-1 and TRBJ1-2; D unresolved. V dropped 6 bases and J dropped 4 bases, with 9 bases sitting between them. Per germline, CDR1 DFQATT and CDR2 SNEGSKA (reference sequence). CDR3 length equals 11 residues. CDR3 nucleotide sequence: TGCAGTGCCTTTGACGCCTATGGCTACACCTTC. It yields the protein CSAFDAYGYTF.

By share, this clonotype counts as medium-sized (0.01 to 0.1%). V usage is TRBV5-5 and J usage is TRBJ2-3; no clear D gene. V lost 0 bases and J 0 bases, leaving 8 bases between the germline ends. This CDR3 contains 15 residues. Germline assignment: CDR1 SGHKS and CDR2 YYEKEE (reference sequence). In DNA, the CDR3 is TGTGCCAGCAGCTTGGGAGTTACTAGCACAGATACGCAGTATTTT. Translated, it gives CASSLGVTSTDTQYF.

This clonotype was recorded at least ten times. The rearrangement joins TRBV10-3 to TRBJ2-3; weak D call: TRBD1 (7 bases). The CDR3 length is 16 residues. Trimming took off 0 bases at V and 0 bases at J, with 10 bases between the two ends. Germline CDR1 ENHRY, CDR2 SYGVKD. CDR3 DNA: TGTGCCATCAGTGAGTCCGCAGGGGGGAGCACAGATACGCAGTATTTT. Translating gives CAISESAGGSTDTQYF.

This clonotype was picked up many times. This chain connects TRBV19 to TRBJ2-5; D is possibly TRBD2 (6 bases). V shed 5 bases and J shed 4 bases, with 17 bases lying between them. Germline V gives CDR1 LNHDA, CDR2 SQIVND (reference sequence). The CDR3 contains 15 residues. As DNA, the CDR3 is TGTGCCAGTAGTCCAGCCGGGACTTATAGAGAGACCCAGTACTTC. This sequence encodes CASSPAGTYRETQYF.

V is TRBV29-1 and J is TRBJ2-4; 11 nucleotides align to TRBD2. The CDR3 length is 16 residues. Germline CDR1 reads SQVTM; CDR2 reads ANQGSEA. Unmatched junction bases numbered 11, after V lost 4 bases and J lost 6 bases. The CDR3 loop reads CSVAGLAEVGPNIQYF. The DNA for the CDR3 is TGCAGCGTTGCGGGACTAGCGGAAGTGGGACCAAACATTCAGTACTTC. Full variable domain (remainder filled in from reference TRBV29-1 and TRBJ2-4): SAVISQKPSRDICQRGTSLTIQCQVDSQVTMMFWYRQQPGQSLTLIATANQGSEATYESGFVIDKFPISRPNLTFSTLTVSNMSPEDSSIYLCSVAGLAEVGPNIQYFGAGTRLSVL.

This clonotype was detected ten times or more. V and J are TRBV5-1 and TRBJ2-1; D is perhaps TRBD1 (6 bases). The CDR3 extends over 15 amino acids. V lost 4 bases and J lost 9, with 20 bases in between. The germline gives CDR1 SGHRS, CDR2 YFSETQ. CDR3 region: CASSTTGTTSGEQFF. The CDR3 DNA reads as TGCGCCAGCAGCACAACCGGGACAACCTCGGGTGAGCAGTTCTTC.

This clonotype came up many times. The V call is TRBV18, the J call TRBJ2-7; D is unresolved. This CDR3 has 14 residues. The germline V gene has CDR1 KGHSH and CDR2 LQKENI. V was cut by 3 bases and J by 2 bases, with 11 bases left in between. The CDR3 DNA sequence: TGTGCCAGCTCACCCTCTACACCGGCCTACGAGCAGTACTTC. It codes for CASSPSTPAYEQYF.

This clonotype was picked up many times. V is TRBV11-2 and J is TRBJ1-1; D is ambiguous. V was pared by 0 bases and J by 7 bases, with 9 bases between. Germline V gene data show CDR1 as SGHAT and CDR2 as FQNNGV. This CDR3 has 13 amino acids. DNA of the CDR3: TGTGCCAGCAGCTTAGACCGATACAGTGAAGCTTTCTTT. Translated, it gives CASSLDRYSEAFF.

This clonotype has ten or more counts. This chain joins TRBV10-3 and TRBJ2-5; D call uncertain. The germline V gene has CDR1 ENHRY and CDR2 SYGVKD. Trimming left V 5 bases short and J 2 bases short, with 9 bases between. The CDR3 covers 13 residues. This chain's CDR3 is CAISLSDQETQYF. For the CDR3, the DNA is TGTGCCATCAGTTTAAGCGATCAAGAGACCCAGTACTTC.

This clonotype was seen a handful of times. V is TRBV2 and J is TRBJ2-2; 10 nucleotides agree with TRBD1. CDR3 size: 15 residues. Germline V gives CDR1 SNHLY, CDR2 FYNNEI. V lost 7 bases to trimming and J lost 5 bases; unmatched junction nucleotides: 7. In DNA form, the CDR3 reads TGTGCCAGCAATCGGGACAGGGGCGTAACCGGGGAGCTGTTTTTT. Protein product: CASNRDRGVTGELFF.

This clonotype occurred a few times. The chain couples TRBV28 to TRBJ2-7; TRBD1 matches 8 bases. V trimming: 7 bases; J trimming: 2 bases; junction bases outside the gene matches: 7. The CDR3 consists of 14 residues. Germline assignment: CDR1 MDHEN and CDR2 SYDVKM. CDR3 in DNA: TGTGCCAGCACTCGGACAGGGAACACCTACGAGCAGTACTTC. Its protein is CASTRTGNTYEQYF.

This rearrangement joins TRBV5-1 to TRBJ1-1; no clear D gene. The germline V gene encodes CDR1 SGHRS and CDR2 YFSETQ. Trimming pared 1 base from V and 5 bases from J, leaving 12 bases between. The CDR3 extends over 14 amino acids. The CDR3 loop reads CASSLRDPGTEAFF. CDR3 sequence (DNA): TGCGCCAGCAGCTTGAGGGATCCGGGGACTGAAGCTTTCTTT.

In this sample, this clonotype turned up a few times. A read error is the likely source, as a far larger clone sits one nucleotide away. V gene TRBV11-2 combines with J gene TRBJ2-7; D remains ambiguous. The length of the CDR3 is 12 residues. V was shortened by 4 bases and J by 7 bases, with 11 bases between the two germline ends. CDR1 and CDR2 from the germline V gene are SGHAT and FQNNGV. The DNA for the CDR3 is TGTGCCAGCAGCTCCGGCGGCAATGAGCAGTACTTC. Protein: CASSSGGNEQYF.

This clonotype has a count of ten or more. The chain is built from TRBV12-3 or TRBV12-4 and TRBJ1-3; no reliable D call. Trimming pared 6 bases from V and 3 bases from J, leaving 9 bases between. The CDR3 is 13 residues long. The CDR3 DNA reads as TGTGCCAGCAGCCCCGGAGTTGGAAACACCATATATTTT. It yields the protein CASSPGVGNTIYF.

This clonotype was seen many times. The V call is TRBV20-1, the J call TRBJ1-2, with 7 nucleotides matching TRBD1. CDR1 and CDR2 (germline): DFQATT, SNEGSKA (reference sequence). The junction had 4 bases not matched to a gene; V was cut back by 0 bases and J by 9 bases. There are 12 residues in the CDR3. CDR3 coding DNA: TGCAGTGCTAGAGACCGACAGGGAAGCTACACCTTC. This sequence encodes CSARDRQGSYTF.

At least ten counts were recorded for this clonotype. The chain combines TRBV19 with TRBJ1-5; tentatively, D is TRBD1 (5 bases). The length of the CDR3 is 17 residues. Deletions cut 4 bases from V and 2 bases from J, with 18 bases between. CDR1 and CDR2 (germline): LNHDA, SQIVND (reference sequence). The chain's CDR3 is CASSTPTRGMGNQPQHF. The CDR3 nucleotides read TGTGCCAGTAGTACCCCCACGAGGGGTATGGGCAATCAGCCCCAGCATTTT.

There are many counts of this clonotype. The chain uses TRBV3-1 and TRBJ1-3; D may be TRBD1 (5 bases). The CDR3 covers 12 residues. The V gene lost 4 bases and the J gene lost 11 bases, with 12 bases spanning the gap. Germline values: CDR1 LGHDT, CDR2 YNNKEL (reference sequence). The CDR3 DNA reads TGTGCCAGCAGCCCGGACAAGCTCTCCATATATTTT. It specifies CASSPDKLSIYF.

This clonotype was seen a handful of times. The chain has TRBV18 and TRBJ1-1; a weak D match, TRBD1 (5 bases). CDR3 length: 14 residues. The V end was cut by 3 bases, the J end by 4 bases, with 12 bases between. CDR1 is KGHSH and CDR2 is LQKENI in the germline V gene. CDR3 amino acids: CASSPPGWATEAFF. The CDR3 DNA reads as TGTGCCAGCTCACCCCCAGGGTGGGCCACTGAAGCTTTCTTT.

Many counts were recorded for this clonotype. V is TRBV4-1 and J is TRBJ1-2; D gene uncertain. This CDR3 spans 12 amino acids. Germline loops: CDR1 MGHRA, CDR2 YSYEKL. V shed 2 bases and J shed 4 bases, with 5 bases lying between them. This CDR3 is CASSQPAYGYTF. In DNA form, the CDR3 reads TGCGCCAGCAGCCAACCCGCCTATGGCTACACCTTC.

This clonotype was seen repeatedly, ten times or more. The genes are TRBV3-1 and TRBJ2-1; possible D gene TRBD2, 6 bases. The CDR3 covers 15 residues. Germline V gene sequence: CDR1 LGHDT, CDR2 YNNKEL (reference sequence). V was clipped by 1 base and J by 5 bases, with 12 bases between them. The CDR3 sequence is CASSQAAAGNNEQFF. In DNA, the CDR3 is TGTGCCAGCAGCCAAGCCGCGGCGGGGAACAATGAGCAGTTCTTC.

This clonotype has a count of ten or more. The genes are TRBV5-6 and TRBJ2-7; 13 nucleotides match TRBD2. CDR1 is SGHDT, CDR2 YYEEEE, per germline. The ends lost 4 bases at V and 5 bases at J; junction bases unmatched: 6. The CDR3 consists of 15 residues. This CDR3 reads CASSPRTSGRNEQYF. Written as DNA, the CDR3 is TGTGCCAGCAGCCCGCGGACTAGCGGGAGAAACGAGCAGTACTTC. The full variable domain, rest sourced from reference TRBV5-6 and TRBJ2-7, is DAGVTQSPTHLIKTRGQQVTLRCSPKSGHDTVSWYQQALGQGPQFIFQYYEEEERQRGNFPDRFSGHQFPNYSSELNVNALLLGDSALYLCASSPRTSGRNEQYFGPGTRLTVT.

This clonotype occurred many times. The chain links TRBV18 to TRBJ2-5; D not resolved. Germline CDR1 KGHSH, CDR2 LQKENI. The V end was cut by 2 bases, the J end by 2 bases, with 6 bases between. CDR3 length: 13 residues. In DNA, the CDR3 is TGTGCCAGCTCACCAGGGGTGCAAGAGACCCAGTACTTC. The encoded protein is CASSPGVQETQYF.

The V gene is TRBV9, the J gene TRBJ2-1, with D perhaps TRBD1 (6 bases). CDR3 size: 17 residues. V was shortened by 0 bases and J by 0 bases, with 13 bases between the two germline ends. Germline V gene lookup returns CDR1 SGDLS and CDR2 YYNGEE. CDR3 amino acids: CASSVGGQTSSYNEQFF. The CDR3 DNA reads TGTGCCAGCAGCGTAGGAGGACAGACCAGCTCCTACAATGAGCAGTTCTTC.

This clonotype was observed at least ten times. The chain joins TRBV28 to TRBJ2-6; tentative D call: TRBD2 (5 bases). The germline V and J ends were trimmed by 2 bases and 0 bases, with 20 bases remaining between them. This CDR3 contains 20 residues. CDR1 MDHEN and CDR2 SYDVKM come from the germline V gene. The CDR3 DNA reads TGTGCCAGCAGTTTAGGCTTTGTGTTTCGAGGGAACTCTGGGGCCAACGTCCTGACTTTC. Translated: CASSLGFVFRGNSGANVLTF.